The 17 T cell receptor beta chains listed next were all sequenced from one sample in a study of T-cell memory formation after mild COVID-19. TCRdb recomputed calls from the 5' RACE reads with MiXCR, one row per CDR3 protein. The table records roughly 300,000 distinct CDR3 sequences, roughly 8.2% of them present only once. Sequencing input: PBMCs or a T cell subset sorted from them (not recorded which). All receptors derive from a man aged 18 to 30 who had mild COVID-19 (a few samples of this study predate the infection). Cell type and time point are not known.

The chain couples TRBV7-2 to TRBJ1-2; 10 bases map to TRBD1. J was trimmed by 6 bases and V by 7 bases; bases with no gene match: 14. CDR3 size: 16 residues. From germline, CDR1 is SGHTA and CDR2 FQGNSA. The DNA for the CDR3 is TGTGCCAGCACCCGACACGGGACAGGGGAGATCGATGGCTACACCTTC. Its translation: CASTRHGTGEIDGYTF.

This clonotype was observed a handful of times. J is TRBJ2-3 and V is TRBV24-1; no firm D call. The CDR3 covers 11 residues. CDR1 KGHDR and CDR2 SFDVKD come from the germline V gene. V dropped 9 bases and J dropped 2 bases, with 5 bases sitting between them. The CDR3 loop is CATSYTDTQYF. DNA of the CDR3: TGTGCCACCTCTTACACAGATACGCAGTATTTT.

Worth noting for this clonotype: A junction end diverges from the germline sequence, so it may reflect a read error. V usage is TRBV7-7 and J usage is TRBJ2-7; 8 nucleotides match TRBD2. The CDR3 runs to 14 residues. Germline V lookup: CDR1 SSHAT, CDR2 FNYEAQ (reference sequence). The CDR3 nucleotides are TGTGCTAGCAGCAGCAGCGGGAGAGCCTACGAGCAGTACTTC. It translates to CASSSSGRAYEQYF.

V and J are TRBV7-9 and TRBJ2-1; D remains ambiguous. This CDR3 is 15 amino acids long. Germline CDR1 is SEHNR and CDR2 is FQNEAQ (reference sequence). The ends were cut back, 5 bases at V and 1 base at J, with 12 bases in the middle. DNA for the CDR3: TGTGCCAGCAGCATTCGGTCGAGGTCCTACAATGAGCAGTTCTTC. It is translated as CASSIRSRSYNEQFF.

This clonotype has more than one count but fewer than ten. The rearrangement joins TRBV6-1 to TRBJ2-7; D gene unclear. In germline, CDR1 is MNHNS, CDR2 SASEGT. Between the trimmed V and J ends, which lost 1 base and 4 bases, there was a span of 8 bases. The CDR3 length is 13 residues. The CDR3 DNA reads TGTGCCAGCAGTGAAGGGTCTCCTTACGAGCAGTACGTC. It specifies CASSEGSPYEQYV.

The rearrangement joins TRBV27 to TRBJ1-2; weak D call: TRBD1 (5 bases). V lost 3 bases to trimming and J lost 2 bases, with 13 bases between them. Germline V lookup: CDR1 MNHEY, CDR2 SMNVEV (reference sequence). The CDR3 covers 15 residues. CDR3 coding DNA: TGTGCCAGCAGTTTTGGGGCCAGGAGCAACTATGGCTACACCTTC. This gives the protein CASSFGARSNYGYTF.

This clonotype has just a few counts. V usage is TRBV30 and J usage is TRBJ1-6; TRBD1 matches 8 bases. Trimming removed 5 bases from V and 10 bases from J; junction bases left unmatched: 13. The CDR3 is made up of 15 amino acids. Germline V CDR1 and CDR2: GTSNPN, SVGIG (reference sequence). CDR3: CAWRPIIRGLSPLHF. Here the CDR3 DNA reads TGTGCCTGGCGCCCCATAATCAGGGGGCTCTCACCCCTCCACTTT.

The chain is built from TRBV4-3 and TRBJ1-5; 11 bases line up with TRBD1. Germline trimming cut 4 bases from V and 5 bases from J; bases unmatched to any gene: 1. This CDR3 has 14 amino acids. The V gene's germline CDR1 is LGHNA and CDR2 YSLEER. Written as DNA, the CDR3 is TGCGCCAGCAGCCCGGACAGGGGGCATCAGCCCCAGCATTTT. It yields the protein CASSPDRGHQPQHF.

This clonotype was detected many times. This chain joins TRBV9 and TRBJ1-6; D is undetermined. Trimming left V 0 bases short and J 7 bases short, with 8 bases between. Per the germline V gene, CDR1 is SGDLS and CDR2 is YYNGEE. CDR3 length equals 14 residues. The CDR3 region has the DNA TGTGCCAGCAGCGTAGGGGGAGGCAATTCACCCCTCCACTTT. This gives the protein CASSVGGGNSPLHF.

The rearrangement links TRBV10-1 to TRBJ2-1, with 7 bases that match TRBD2. Germline trimming cut 0 bases from V and 8 bases from J; bases unmatched to any gene: 1. Germline V CDR1 and CDR2: WNHNN, SYGVQD (reference sequence). The CDR3 consists of 13 residues. The CDR3 is CASSESGRDEQFF. The CDR3 bases are TGCGCCAGCAGTGAGTCGGGGAGGGATGAGCAGTTCTTC.

At least ten counts were recorded for this clonotype. The V call is TRBV20-1, the J call TRBJ2-7; D is undetermined. V lost 0 bases and J lost 5, with 20 bases in between. This CDR3 comprises 16 residues. In germline, CDR1 is DFQATT, CDR2 SNEGSKA (reference sequence). The DNA of the CDR3 is TGCAGTGCTAGAGAGGTAGTACGGCAATTCGGTGACGAGCAGTACTTC. Protein: CSAREVVRQFGDEQYF.

This clonotype was found many times. The chain combines TRBV6-6 with TRBJ1-2, with unresolved D. The V end was cut by 4 bases, the J end by 8 bases, with 11 bases between. From germline, CDR1 is MNHNY and CDR2 SVGAGI (reference sequence). This CDR3 spans 12 amino acids. CDR3 nucleotide sequence: TGTGCCAGCAGTTCGATCGAAGGGGGCTACACCTTC. It specifies CASSSIEGGYTF.

This chain links TRBV9 with TRBJ1-5, with D unresolved. This CDR3 has 15 amino acids. Per germline, CDR1 SGDLS and CDR2 YYNGEE. The V end lost 0 bases, the J end lost 7 bases, and 14 bases lay between the germline ends. CDR3 loop: CASSVGDGGPQPQHF. CDR3 nucleotide sequence: TGTGCCAGCAGCGTAGGTGATGGAGGGCCGCAGCCCCAGCATTTT.

The V and J genes are TRBV19 and TRBJ2-3; a possible D gene is TRBD2 (5 bases). V was clipped by 6 bases and J by 6 bases, with 22 bases between them. Germline CDR1 LNHDA, CDR2 SQIVND (reference sequence). This CDR3 contains 16 residues. CDR3 DNA sequence: TGTGCCAGTAGACCCCCGGGATCCTGGAGGTCGGATACGCAGTATTTT. This sequence encodes CASRPPGSWRSDTQYF.

This clonotype was observed a few times. A much more abundant neighbour one base away suggests this may be a read error. V is TRBV6-1 and J is TRBJ2-6; D is possibly TRBD2 (5 bases). The CDR3 is made up of 15 amino acids. The germline CDR1 and CDR2 sequences are MNHNS and SASEGT. Trimming stripped 2 bases from V and 0 bases from J, with 5 bases between. DNA for the CDR3: TGTGCCAGCAGTGAACGGGGCTCTGGGGCCAACGTCCTGACTTTC. It yields the protein CASSERGSGANVLTF.

The chain has TRBV12-3 or TRBV12-4 and TRBJ2-6, with D hard to call. CDR3 length: 15 amino acids. The V gene lost 5 bases and the J gene lost 2 bases, with 10 bases spanning the gap. CDR3 sequence reads: CASSAGFAGANVLTF. In DNA, the CDR3 is TGTGCCAGCAGTGCCGGGTTTGCTGGGGCCAACGTCCTGACTTTC.

The J gene is TRBJ2-5, the V gene TRBV20-1, with a weak D call TRBD2 (6 bases). V was shortened by 0 bases and J by 5 bases, with 13 bases between the two germline ends. The CDR3 is 14 amino acids. CDR1 is DFQATT, CDR2 SNEGSKA, per germline (reference sequence). The CDR3, as DNA: TGCAGTGCTAGAGATCGTTTCGGAGGGGAGACCCAGTACTTC. Amino acids: CSARDRFGGETQYF.